This T cell receptor (beta chain) was profiled in a study of PD-1 blockade in classical Hodgkin lymphoma. The CDR3 has 13 amino acids. Germline trimming cut 1 base from V and 9 bases from J; bases unmatched to any gene: 4. The germline V gene has CDR1 SEHNR and CDR2 FQNEAQ (reference sequence). In the case of this clone: Antigen: not known.

The repertoire was sequenced with immunoSEQ multiplex PCR; TCRdb's copy has only in-frame clones and lacks some. The table has some 30,000 clones, over 70% seen once; the top ten hold roughly 20%. Overall study results and limits: As was reported, newly diagnosed patients showed lower baseline TCR diversity than healthy donors did.

Sample time point: cycle 4 day 1 (C4D1), after five to seven weeks of nivolumab. The patients all showed relapse after autologous stem cell transplantation, while their brentuximab vedotin exposure varied. The specimen was peripheral blood mononuclear cells (PBMCs), collected before the fourth cycle of nivolumab. This TCR derives from a human donor with classical Hodgkin lymphoma. The gene calls are TRBV7-9 and TRBJ1-1, with 8 bases lining up with TRBD1. The CDR3 DNA reads TGTGCCAGCAGCTTAGGAGGACAGGGTAAAGCTTTCTTT. This sequence encodes CASSLGGQGKAFF.